The entry that follows covers one TCR beta chain sequence. The junction had 9 bases not matched to a gene; V was cut back by 6 bases and J by 8 bases. Germline-derived CDR1 and CDR2 are PRHDT and FYEKMQ (reference sequence). The CDR3 length is 14 residues. The data are from a study of OX40 agonist ivuxolimab in advanced cancers. Libraries were prepared by immunoSEQ multiplex PCR; TCRdb keeps only in-frame clonotypes and omits some of them. Among around 28,000 clones listed, less than 90% were seen once. The clonotype originates from an adult with an advanced solid tumor such as melanoma, head and neck, liver or kidney cancer. The sample in question was CD4+ or CD8+ T cells sorted from blood, obtained in a trial of the OX40 agonist ivuxolimab. The J gene is TRBJ1-4, the V gene TRBV13; 7 bases are shared with TRBD1. In nucleotides, the CDR3 is TGTGCCAGCAGGCCAACAGGGGAGGGAGAAAAACTGTTTTTT. Encoded protein: CASRPTGEGEKLFF.